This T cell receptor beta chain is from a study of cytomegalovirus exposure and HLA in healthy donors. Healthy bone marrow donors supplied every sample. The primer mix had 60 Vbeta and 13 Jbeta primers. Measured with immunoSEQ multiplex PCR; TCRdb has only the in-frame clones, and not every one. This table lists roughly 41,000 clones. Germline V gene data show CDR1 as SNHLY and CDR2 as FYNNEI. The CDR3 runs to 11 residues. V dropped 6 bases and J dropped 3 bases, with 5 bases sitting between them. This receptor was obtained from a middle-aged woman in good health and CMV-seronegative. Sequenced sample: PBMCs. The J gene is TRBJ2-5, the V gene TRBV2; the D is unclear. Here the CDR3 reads CASRAEETQYF. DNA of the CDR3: TGTGCCAGCAGGGCCGAAGAGACCCAGTACTTC.